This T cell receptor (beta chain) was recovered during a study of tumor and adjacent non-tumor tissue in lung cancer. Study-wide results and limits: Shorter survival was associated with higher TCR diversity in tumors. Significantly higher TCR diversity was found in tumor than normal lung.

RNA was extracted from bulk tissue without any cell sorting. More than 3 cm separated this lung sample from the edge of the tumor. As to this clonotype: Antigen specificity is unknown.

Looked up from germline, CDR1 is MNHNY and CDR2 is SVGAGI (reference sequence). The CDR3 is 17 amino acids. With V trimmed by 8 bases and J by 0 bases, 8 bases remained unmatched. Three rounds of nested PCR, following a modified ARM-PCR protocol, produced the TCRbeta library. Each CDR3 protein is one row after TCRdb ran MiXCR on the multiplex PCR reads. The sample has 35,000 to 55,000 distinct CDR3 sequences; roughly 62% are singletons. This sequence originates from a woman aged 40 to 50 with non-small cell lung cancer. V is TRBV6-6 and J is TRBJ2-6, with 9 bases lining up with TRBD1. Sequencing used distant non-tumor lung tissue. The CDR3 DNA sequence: TGTGCCAGCGGTTCGCGGGACAGGGCCTCTGGGGCCAACGTCCTGACTTTC. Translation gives CASGSRDRASGANVLTF.